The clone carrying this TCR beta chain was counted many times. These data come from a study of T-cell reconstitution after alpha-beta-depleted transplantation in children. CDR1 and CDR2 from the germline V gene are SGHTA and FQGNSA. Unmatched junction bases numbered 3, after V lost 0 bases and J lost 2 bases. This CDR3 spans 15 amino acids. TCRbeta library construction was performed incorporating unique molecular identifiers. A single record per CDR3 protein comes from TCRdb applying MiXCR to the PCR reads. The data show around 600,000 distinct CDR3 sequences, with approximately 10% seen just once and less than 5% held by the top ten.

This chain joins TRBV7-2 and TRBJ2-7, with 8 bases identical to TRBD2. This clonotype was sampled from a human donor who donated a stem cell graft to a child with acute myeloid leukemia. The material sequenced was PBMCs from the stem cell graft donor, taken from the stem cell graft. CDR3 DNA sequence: TGTGCCAGCAGCTTAGCGGCGGGAGGCACCTACGAGCAGTACTTC. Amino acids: CASSLAAGGTYEQYF.